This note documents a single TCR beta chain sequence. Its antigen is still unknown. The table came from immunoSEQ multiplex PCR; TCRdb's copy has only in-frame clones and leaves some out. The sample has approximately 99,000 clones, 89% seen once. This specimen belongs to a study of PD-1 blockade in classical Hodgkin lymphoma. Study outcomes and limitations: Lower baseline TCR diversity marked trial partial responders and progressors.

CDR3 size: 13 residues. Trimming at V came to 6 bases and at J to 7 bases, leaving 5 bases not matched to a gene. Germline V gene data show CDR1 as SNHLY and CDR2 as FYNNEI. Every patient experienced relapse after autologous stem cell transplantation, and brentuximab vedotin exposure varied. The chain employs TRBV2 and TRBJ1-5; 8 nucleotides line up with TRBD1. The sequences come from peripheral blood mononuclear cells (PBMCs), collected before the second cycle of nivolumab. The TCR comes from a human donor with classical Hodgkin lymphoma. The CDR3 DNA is TGTGCCAGCAGGGACGGACAGGGCCAGCCCCAGCATTTT. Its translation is CASRDGQGQPQHF.